Sequencing of this T cell receptor (beta chain) was carried out in a study of blood T cell repertoires in COVID-19. The overall study: Acute and convalescent COVID-19 samples came from the United States, Italy and Spain. In each case, the material was cDNA or gDNA derived from T cells, B-cell-depleted T cells, or PBMCs.

As handled by the study authors: Using reference gene primer amplification, nucleated cell counts were estimated. The data were produced by immunoSEQ multiplex PCR, yet TCRdb's version contains in-frame clones alone and is incomplete. Clonal size and the V and J genes are those of that table, whereas D and trimming came from the DNA. Of roughly 170,000 clones in the sample, approximately 79% were seen once. V shed 2 bases and J 6 bases; nucleotides not matched to a gene: 9. The V gene's germline CDR1 is SGHDT and CDR2 YYEEEE. There are 17 residues in the CDR3. Sequenced material: peripheral blood. This chain joins TRBV5-6 and TRBJ2-1; 12 bases fit TRBD2. The clonotype originates from a woman of 80 years or more with acute or convalescent COVID-19. The CDR3 nucleotides read TGTGCCAGCAGCTTTTGGGCAGGACTAGCGGGATTCAATGAGCAGTTCTTC. It specifies CASSFWAGLAGFNEQFF.